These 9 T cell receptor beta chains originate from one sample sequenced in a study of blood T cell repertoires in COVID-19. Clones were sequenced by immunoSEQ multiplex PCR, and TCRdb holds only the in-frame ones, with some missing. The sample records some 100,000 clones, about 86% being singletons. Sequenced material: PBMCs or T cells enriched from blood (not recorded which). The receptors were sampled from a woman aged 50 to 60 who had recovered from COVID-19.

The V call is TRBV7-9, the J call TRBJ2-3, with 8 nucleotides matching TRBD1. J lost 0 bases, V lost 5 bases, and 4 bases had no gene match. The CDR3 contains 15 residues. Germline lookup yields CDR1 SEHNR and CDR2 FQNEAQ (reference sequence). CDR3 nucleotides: TGTGCCAGCAGCCGGGACAGGCCTAGCACAGATACGCAGTATTTT. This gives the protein CASSRDRPSTDTQYF.

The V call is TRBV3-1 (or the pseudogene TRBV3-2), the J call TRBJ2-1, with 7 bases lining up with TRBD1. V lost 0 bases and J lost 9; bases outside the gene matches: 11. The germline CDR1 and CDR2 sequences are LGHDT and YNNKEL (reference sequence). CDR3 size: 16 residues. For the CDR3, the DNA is TGTGCCAGCAGCCAAGAAAGGAGACAGGGTTGGTCTGAGCAGTTCTTC. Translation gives CASSQERRQGWSEQFF.

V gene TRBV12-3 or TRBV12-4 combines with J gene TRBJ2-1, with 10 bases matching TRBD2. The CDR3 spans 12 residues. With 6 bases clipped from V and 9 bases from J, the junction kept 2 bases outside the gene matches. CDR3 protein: CASSRTSGEQFF. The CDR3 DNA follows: TGTGCCAGCAGCCGGACTAGCGGTGAGCAGTTCTTC.

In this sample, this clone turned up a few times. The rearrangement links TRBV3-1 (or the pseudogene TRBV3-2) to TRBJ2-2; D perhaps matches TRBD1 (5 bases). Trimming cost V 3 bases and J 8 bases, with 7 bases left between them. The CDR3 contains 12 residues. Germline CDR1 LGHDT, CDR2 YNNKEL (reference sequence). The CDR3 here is CASSHRAGELFF. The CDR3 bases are TGTGCCAGCAGCCACAGGGCTGGGGAGCTGTTTTTT.

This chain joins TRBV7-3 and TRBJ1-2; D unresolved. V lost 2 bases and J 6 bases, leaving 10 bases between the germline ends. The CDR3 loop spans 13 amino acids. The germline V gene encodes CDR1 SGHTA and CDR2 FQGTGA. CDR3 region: CASSLRQVDGYTF. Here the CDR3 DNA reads TGTGCCAGCAGCTTACGGCAGGTTGATGGCTACACCTTC.

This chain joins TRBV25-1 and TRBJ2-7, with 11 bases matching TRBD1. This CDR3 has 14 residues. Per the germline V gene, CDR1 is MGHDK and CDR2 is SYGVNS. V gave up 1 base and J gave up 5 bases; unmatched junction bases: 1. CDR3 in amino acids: CASSEWTGGNEQYF. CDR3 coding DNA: TGTGCCAGCAGTGAATGGACAGGGGGCAACGAGCAGTACTTC.

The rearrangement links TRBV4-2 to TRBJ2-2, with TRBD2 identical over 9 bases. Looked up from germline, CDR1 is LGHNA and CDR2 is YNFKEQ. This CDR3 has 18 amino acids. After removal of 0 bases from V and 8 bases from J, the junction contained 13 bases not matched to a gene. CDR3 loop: CASSQDAVAGAPGGELFF. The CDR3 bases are TGTGCCAGCAGCCAAGACGCGGTAGCGGGGGCCCCTGGGGGGGAGCTGTTTTTT.

The chain's CDR3 is CASSAGLAGVGTGELFF. The CDR3, as DNA: TGTGCCAGCAGCGCGGGACTAGCGGGAGTAGGGACCGGGGAGCTGTTTTTT. V is TRBV9 and J is TRBJ2-2; 14 nucleotides align to TRBD2. With 3 bases clipped from V and 5 bases from J, the junction kept 6 bases outside the gene matches. This CDR3 comprises 17 residues. CDR1 and CDR2 from the germline V gene are SGDLS and YYNGEE.

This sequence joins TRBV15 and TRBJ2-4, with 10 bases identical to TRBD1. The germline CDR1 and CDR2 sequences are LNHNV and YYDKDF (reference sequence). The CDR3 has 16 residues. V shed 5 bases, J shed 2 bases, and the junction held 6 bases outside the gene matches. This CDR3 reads CATSLQTGGTKNIQYF. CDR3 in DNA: TGTGCCACCAGCTTACAGACAGGGGGCACCAAAAACATTCAGTACTTC.